These 21 T cell receptor beta chains were sequenced from one sample in a study of CXCR3-negative and CXCR3-positive naive CD8 T cells. The study, taken as a whole, reports: When CXCR3-positive naive cells were set against CXCR3-negative naive cells, the former had more hydrophobic TRB CDR3s.

Libraries of TRB cDNA were made by 5' RACE and carried UMIs. TCRdb derives one entry per CDR3 protein from the 5' RACE reads, leaving out DNA. The table lists some 85,000 distinct CDR3 sequences. These receptors have no known antigen. Sequenced sample: naive CXCR3+ CD8+ T cells from blood. The subset: CD45RO-CCR7+CD27+CD95- naive CD8+ T cells expressing CXCR3 (TNR3+). The receptors derive from a human donor in good health. Some clones in this sample may be carry-over from other donors' samples.

This sequence joins TRBV7-9 and TRBJ1-2; TCRdb gives TRBD1 as the D gene, but with no DNA this cannot be confirmed. Germline V gene lookup returns CDR1 SEHNR and CDR2 FQNEAQ (reference sequence). The CDR3 is 15 residues long. The chain's CDR3 is CASSSRTAPWEGYTF. The full variable domain, with the rest looked up from reference TRBV7-9 and TRBJ1-2, is DTGVSQNPRHKITKRGQNVTFRCDPISEHNRLYWYRQTLGQGPEFLTYFQNEAQLEKSRLLSDRFSAERPKGSFSTLEIQRTEQGDSAMYLCASSSRTAPWEGYTFGSGTRLTVV.

The chain is built from TRBV5-1 and TRBJ1-5; TCRdb gives TRBD1 as the D gene, but with no DNA this cannot be confirmed. CDR3 length equals 15 residues. CDR1 SGHRS and CDR2 YFSETQ come from the germline V gene. CDR3 in amino acids: CASSITGNSNQPQHF. The complete variable domain, with remaining parts taken from reference TRBV5-1 and TRBJ1-5, reads KAGVTQTPRYLIKTRGQQVTLSCSPISGHRSVSWYQQTPGQGLQFLFEYFSETQRNKGNFPGRFSGRQFSNSRSEMNVSTLELGDSALYLCASSITGNSNQPQHFGDGTRLSIL.

The rearrangement uses TRBV27 and TRBJ1-1; without DNA, the TCRdb call of TRBD1 cannot be checked. CDR1 is MNHEY, CDR2 SMNVEV, per germline (reference sequence). The CDR3 consists of 12 residues. The CDR3: CASKQGGTEAFF.

This sequence joins TRBV15 and TRBJ2-1. This CDR3 has 12 residues. In germline, CDR1 is LNHNV, CDR2 YYDKDF (reference sequence). The CDR3 region is CATSRDLEKTFF.

The V call is TRBV10-3, the J call TRBJ1-2; TCRdb's D call of TRBD1 is untestable without DNA. This CDR3 has 13 amino acids. The V gene's germline CDR1 is ENHRY and CDR2 SYGVKD. The CDR3 spells CASQGAEHYGYTF.

The CDR3 sequence is CATSNRDRGSEQYF. The V and J genes are TRBV15 and TRBJ2-7; TCRdb selects TRBD1, and the lack of DNA leaves this call unchecked. This CDR3 spans 14 amino acids. Germline CDR1 LNHNV, CDR2 YYDKDF (reference sequence).

This chain joins TRBV28 and TRBJ2-1; the TRBD2 assignment by TCRdb is unverifiable without DNA. Germline assignment: CDR1 MDHEN and CDR2 SYDVKM. The CDR3 consists of 15 residues. The CDR3 protein is CASSFLRGGPEEQFF.

The V call is TRBV27, the J call TRBJ2-3. CDR3 length: 16 amino acids. In germline, CDR1 is MNHEY, CDR2 SMNVEV (reference sequence). CDR3 residues: CASSPIEHQLTDTQYF.

V is TRBV5-6 and J is TRBJ2-7; checking the TCRdb D call of TRBD1 is not possible without DNA. The CDR3 sequence is 13 residues long. Germline values: CDR1 SGHDT, CDR2 YYEEEE. CDR3: CASSSNPQVQQYF.

This sequence joins TRBV29-1 and TRBJ2-7; TCRdb selects TRBD1, and the lack of DNA leaves this call unchecked. The CDR3 covers 11 residues. Germline loops: CDR1 SQVTM, CDR2 ANQGSEA. This chain's CDR3 is CSVDTGGEQYF.

The V and J genes are TRBV20-1 and TRBJ2-1; with no DNA, the TCRdb D assignment of TRBD1 cannot be verified. Germline CDR1 is DFQATT and CDR2 is SNEGSKA (reference sequence). The CDR3 loop spans 17 amino acids. This CDR3 reads CSATVPLWSGDVDEQFF.

The chain combines TRBV27 with TRBJ2-1; TCRdb's D call of TRBD1 is untestable without DNA. Germline V gene sequence: CDR1 MNHEY, CDR2 SMNVEV (reference sequence). The CDR3 runs to 16 residues. CDR3: CASSLLGGGPDNEQSF.

The chain links TRBV10-3 to TRBJ2-7; TCRdb designates TRBD1, a call that cannot be tested without DNA. This CDR3 is 12 amino acids long. Germline V lookup: CDR1 ENHRY, CDR2 SYGVKD. CDR3 sequence: CATTGQGDEQYF.

The chain joins TRBV9 to TRBJ2-5; lacking DNA, the TRBD2 call made by TCRdb goes unchecked. Germline V gene sequence: CDR1 SGDLS, CDR2 YYNGEE. The CDR3 extends over 15 amino acids. CDR3: CASSVSGLAKETQYF.

This sequence joins TRBV28 and TRBJ2-5; as DNA is missing, the TRBD1 call by TCRdb cannot be tested. The CDR3 sequence is 14 residues long. The germline CDR1 and CDR2 sequences are MDHEN and SYDVKM. The CDR3: CATPRGVSEETQYF.

The chain combines TRBV12-3 or TRBV12-4 with TRBJ1-5. The CDR3 covers 15 residues. The CDR3 sequence is CASSLRGRAGQPQHF.

The J gene is TRBJ2-4, the V gene TRBV20-1; the TCRdb call, TRBD1, lacks DNA for checking. The CDR3 length is 12 residues. Germline loops: CDR1 DFQATT, CDR2 SNEGSKA (reference sequence). The CDR3: CSARVTGAIQYF.

The rearrangement joins TRBV28 to TRBJ1-5; TCRdb's assignment of TRBD1 cannot be checked, as there is no DNA. The CDR3 covers 14 residues. Germline loops: CDR1 MDHEN, CDR2 SYDVKM. CDR3 region: CASSFIGGAVPQHF.

The V call is TRBV5-5, the J call TRBJ2-7; TCRdb reports TRBD1, a call that lacks DNA to check it against. Germline CDR1 is SGHKS and CDR2 is YYEKEE (reference sequence). The CDR3 has 13 residues. This CDR3 reads CASSGQGAKEQYF.

The CDR3 region is CASSRPGGADTQYF. This chain links TRBV3-1 with TRBJ2-3; the D gene TCRdb calls, TRBD1, cannot be checked with no DNA. Per the germline V gene, CDR1 is LGHDT and CDR2 is YNNKEL (reference sequence). The CDR3 is 14 residues long.

The V gene is TRBV4-1, the J gene TRBJ2-5; absent DNA, TCRdb's TRBD1 call cannot be checked. Germline values: CDR1 MGHRA, CDR2 YSYEKL. The CDR3 spans 14 residues. The CDR3 protein is CASSPPLGGETQYF.